This passage covers 28 T cell receptor beta chains from one sample sequenced in a study of blood T cell repertoires in COVID-19. The table came from immunoSEQ multiplex PCR; TCRdb's copy has only in-frame clones and leaves some out. The sample includes tens of thousands of clones, approximately 88% of them seen just once. The sample was peripheral blood. The receptors shown here come from a man older than 75 with active or convalescent COVID-19.

The V gene is TRBV19, the J gene TRBJ1-5; 8 nucleotides align to TRBD1. V lost 4 bases to trimming and J lost 2 bases; unmatched junction nucleotides: 10. This CDR3 spans 17 amino acids. The germline V gene has CDR1 LNHDA and CDR2 SQIVND (reference sequence). The CDR3 bases are TGTGCCAGTAGTACACACAACAGGGGGGCAGGCAATCAGCCCCAGCATTTT. Amino acid sequence: CASSTHNRGAGNQPQHF.

The J gene is TRBJ2-7, the V gene TRBV5-5; 7 nucleotides match TRBD1. Looked up from germline, CDR1 is SGHKS and CDR2 is YYEKEE (reference sequence). The CDR3 is made up of 14 amino acids. Trimming at V came to 0 bases and at J to 3 bases, leaving 3 bases not matched to a gene. In nucleotides, the CDR3 is TGTGCCAGCAGCTTGGCCGGGACAGTCTACGAGCAGTACTTC. This sequence encodes CASSLAGTVYEQYF.

This chain connects TRBV19 to TRBJ1-6; 7 bases agree with TRBD1. This CDR3 comprises 14 residues. Germline V gene data show CDR1 as LNHDA and CDR2 as SQIVND (reference sequence). J gave up 13 bases and V 5 bases, and 11 bases lay outside the gene matches. CDR3 region: CASSPTRGTFPLHF. The CDR3 DNA reads as TGTGCCAGTAGTCCAACCAGGGGGACGTTTCCCCTCCACTTT.

The chain employs TRBV7-2 and TRBJ1-1, with D perhaps matching TRBD1 (6 bases). V lost 5 bases to trimming and J lost 5 bases, with 18 bases between them. This CDR3 is built from 15 residues. The germline V gene has CDR1 SGHTA and CDR2 FQGNSA. Here the CDR3 reads CASSPWGGAGTEAFF. The CDR3 DNA follows: TGTGCCAGCAGCCCCTGGGGGGGGGCTGGGACTGAAGCTTTCTTT.

A few counts support this clone. The J gene is TRBJ1-6, the V gene TRBV6-5; TRBD1 agrees at 8 bases. J gave up 6 bases and V 8 bases, and 6 bases lay outside the gene matches. CDR1 and CDR2 from the germline V gene are MNHEY and SVGAGI. There are 14 residues in the CDR3. Here the CDR3 DNA reads TGTGCCAGCTTTCTCACAGGGGGTAATTCACCCCTCCACTTT. It yields the protein CASFLTGGNSPLHF.

V and J are TRBV20-1 and TRBJ2-1, with 8 bases matching TRBD1. The CDR3 has 16 residues. V trimming: 3 bases; J trimming: 7 bases; junction bases outside the gene matches: 14. Germline loops: CDR1 DFQATT, CDR2 SNEGSKA (reference sequence). The CDR3 sequence is CSASGAGTGHRNEQFF. CDR3 DNA sequence: TGCAGTGCTAGTGGGGCCGGGACAGGCCATCGGAATGAGCAGTTCTTC.

This clone was detected once. The V and J genes are TRBV3-1 (or the pseudogene TRBV3-2) and TRBJ2-5; tentative D call: TRBD2 (5 bases). This CDR3 spans 16 amino acids. The V end lost 0 bases, the J end lost 4 bases, and 15 bases lay between the germline ends. CDR1 LGHDT and CDR2 YNNKEL come from the germline V gene (reference sequence). The CDR3 DNA sequence: TGTGCCAGCAGCCAAGAACCCCTAGCTTTCAGAGAGACCCAGTACTTC. Its translation: CASSQEPLAFRETQYF.

The chain links TRBV14 to TRBJ1-1; no clear D. Per the germline V gene, CDR1 is SGHDN and CDR2 is FVKESK. The germline V and J ends were trimmed by 3 bases and 0 bases, with 11 bases remaining between them. This CDR3 region has 15 residues. This CDR3 is CASSQFRSVNTEAFF. CDR3 sequence (DNA): TGTGCCAGCAGCCAGTTTCGTTCAGTGAACACTGAAGCTTTCTTT.

The V gene is TRBV15, the J gene TRBJ1-1; D ambiguous. Germline-derived CDR1 and CDR2 are LNHNV and YYDKDF (reference sequence). V was trimmed by 0 bases and J by 8 bases, leaving 10 bases between them. The CDR3 is 13 amino acids. CDR3: CATSREWAMEAFF. The CDR3 nucleotides are TGTGCCACCAGCAGAGAATGGGCTATGGAAGCTTTCTTT.

The chain joins TRBV6-1 to TRBJ2-2; the D gene is possibly TRBD2 (5 bases). V lost 5 bases to trimming and J lost 7 bases, with 14 bases between them. There are 14 residues in the CDR3. Germline CDR1 and CDR2: MNHNS and SASEGT. The CDR3 sequence: CASSINLRGGELFF. The CDR3 DNA follows: TGTGCCAGCAGTATCAACCTCCGGGGCGGGGAGCTGTTTTTT.

V and J are TRBV10-3 and TRBJ1-5; 7 positions agree with TRBD1. Germline V gene sequence: CDR1 ENHRY, CDR2 SYGVKD. The CDR3 totals 13 residues. J lost 4 bases, V lost 6 bases, and 3 bases had no gene match. In DNA, the CDR3 is TGTGCCATCAGCAGACAGGGAAATCAGCCCCAGCATTTT. Translation: CAISRQGNQPQHF.

The chain employs TRBV6-2 or TRBV6-3 and TRBJ1-1; perhaps TRBD1 as D (5 bases). The germline V gene encodes CDR1 MNHEY and CDR2 SVGEGT. The CDR3 extends over 15 amino acids. V dropped 4 bases and J dropped 1 base, with 13 bases sitting between them. For the CDR3, the DNA is TGTGCCAGCAGTTTAGGGGAAGCGTCGAACACTGAAGCTTTCTTT. This gives the protein CASSLGEASNTEAFF.

The chain combines TRBV3-1 (or the pseudogene TRBV3-2) with TRBJ1-4; the match to TRBD1 covers 7 bases. V was pared by 4 bases and J by 5 bases, with 7 bases of the junction left unmatched. The CDR3 covers 15 residues. Germline CDR1 reads LGHDT; CDR2 reads YNNKEL (reference sequence). The CDR3 sequence: CASSRNRGLNEKLFF. The CDR3 DNA reads TGTGCCAGCAGCCGAAACAGGGGTCTGAATGAAAAACTGTTTTTT.

The chain uses TRBV10-3 and TRBJ2-1, with D possibly TRBD2 on 6 matching bases. CDR1 is ENHRY and CDR2 is SYGVKD in the germline V gene. This CDR3 is 15 amino acids long. Trimming shortened V by 2 bases and J by 3 bases, and 11 bases separated the two germline ends. The CDR3 DNA reads TGTGCCATCAGTGAGCAGGGACTGCGCTACAATGAGCAGTTCTTC. This encodes CAISEQGLRYNEQFF.

Only one count was recorded for this clone. The rearrangement links TRBV18 to TRBJ1-1; no clear D gene. The germline V gene has CDR1 KGHSH and CDR2 LQKENI. The CDR3 is 14 amino acids. The V and J ends lost 3 bases and 2 bases respectively, with 10 bases between them. The CDR3 DNA sequence: TGTGCCAGCTCACCGACGGGAACCAACACTGAAGCTTTCTTT. Its translation: CASSPTGTNTEAFF.

This chain uses TRBV12-5 with TRBJ2-3; no clear D. V dropped 4 bases and J dropped 2 bases, with 16 bases sitting between them. This CDR3 has 16 residues. Germline-derived CDR1 and CDR2 are LGHNT and FRNRAP. The CDR3 region is CASGSLPLEYTDTQYF. The CDR3 coding sequence is TGTGCTAGTGGTTCGCTACCCTTGGAGTACACAGATACGCAGTATTTT.

The chain is built from TRBV19 and TRBJ1-2; D is ambiguous. Germline assignment: CDR1 LNHDA and CDR2 SQIVND (reference sequence). The CDR3 has 14 residues. Trimming pared 1 base from V and 4 bases from J, leaving 10 bases between. The CDR3 coding sequence is TGTGCCAGTAGTATAGGGGCATTTAGCTATGGCTACACCTTC. It translates to CASSIGAFSYGYTF.

The rearrangement links TRBV30 to TRBJ2-5; possibly TRBD2 for D (5 bases). The CDR3 length is 12 residues. The V and J ends lost 6 bases and 4 bases respectively, with 12 bases between them. The germline V gene encodes CDR1 GTSNPN and CDR2 SVGIG (reference sequence). The CDR3 DNA follows: TGTGCCTGTATTACTAGGACAGAGACCCAGTACTTC. This encodes CACITRTETQYF.

The chain employs TRBV7-2 and TRBJ2-2; tentatively, D is TRBD1 (5 bases). This CDR3 region has 16 residues. Trimming stripped 1 base from V and 7 bases from J, with 16 bases between. Germline assignment: CDR1 SGHTA and CDR2 FQGNSA. Written as DNA, the CDR3 is TGTGCCAGCAGCTTAGTGGGGCAACCGGTGGGCGGGGAGCTGTTTTTT. Amino acid sequence: CASSLVGQPVGGELFF. Looking up the rest from reference TRBV7-2 and TRBJ2-2 gives the full variable domain: GAGVSQSPSNKVTEKGKDVELRCDPISGHTALYWYRQSLGQGLEFLIYFQGNSAPDKSGLPSDRFSAERTGGSVSTLTIQRTQQEDSAVYLCASSLVGQPVGGELFFGEGSRLTVL.

The chain has TRBV1 and TRBJ1-1; TRBD1, the D gene given by the table, was not confirmed from the DNA. TRBV1 is noted as a pseudogene. This CDR3 has 13 residues. The chain's CDR3 is CTSSREATGRAFF. The CDR3 region has the DNA TGCACCAGCAGCCGAGAAGCAACAGGGAGAGCTTTCTTT.

The chain uses TRBV11-3 and TRBJ2-1; no reliable D call. The ends were cut back, 5 bases at V and 4 bases at J, with 15 bases in the middle. The germline CDR1 and CDR2 sequences are SGHNT and YENEEA. The CDR3 contains 15 residues. In nucleotides, the CDR3 is TGTGCCAGCAGCCCAGCGCACGGCAATTACAATGAGCAGTTCTTC. This encodes CASSPAHGNYNEQFF.

CDR3 in amino acids: CASSPTETSYEQYF. The CDR3 DNA is TGTGCCAGCTCACCGACAGAGACCTCCTACGAGCAGTACTTC. V usage is TRBV18 and J usage is TRBJ2-7, with D perhaps TRBD1 (5 bases). The CDR3 has 14 residues. V shed 3 bases and J shed 0 bases, with 9 bases lying between them. The germline CDR1 and CDR2 sequences are KGHSH and LQKENI.

The genes are TRBV29-1 and TRBJ2-7, with 7 bases fitting TRBD2. This CDR3 is built from 14 residues. CDR1 SQVTM and CDR2 ANQGSEA come from the germline V gene. V dropped 1 base and J dropped 5; count of bases not matched to a gene: 8. In DNA, the CDR3 is TGCAGCGTTGAAGCCGCGCGGGGAGGGGACGAGCAGTACTTC. As protein: CSVEAARGGDEQYF.

To note about this clone: Here the CDR3 omits its conserved ending phenylalanine or tryptophan, so a read error is the likely source. No DNA is shown, since the ends of the CDR3 on it are uncertain; the CDR3 is the one TCRdb lists. This rearrangement joins TRBV23-1 to TRBJ2-7; TRBD1 is taken as the D call from the table, unchecked against the DNA. TRBV23-1 is identified as an open reading frame with a role that is uncertain. The CDR3 length is 12 residues, termini included. The CDR3 is CASSQSGTGNIL.

This sequence joins TRBV7-8 and TRBJ1-1; D perhaps matches TRBD1 (5 bases). The germline V gene has CDR1 SGHVS and CDR2 FQNEAQ. V was cut by 1 base and J by 1 base, with 13 bases left in between. The CDR3 is 16 amino acids. The CDR3 loop is CASSLGPGLTNTEAFF. The CDR3 DNA reads as TGTGCCAGCAGCTTAGGCCCGGGACTTACGAACACTGAAGCTTTCTTT.

This CDR3 reads CASSFRELQPQHF. In nucleotides, the CDR3 is TGTGCCAGCAGTTTCAGGGAACTTCAGCCCCAGCATTTT. The chain recombines TRBV12-3 or TRBV12-4 with TRBJ1-5, with a possible D match to TRBD1 (5 bases). V lost 3 bases to trimming and J lost 6 bases, with 9 bases between them. The CDR3 has 13 residues.

The V call is TRBV7-2, the J call TRBJ2-7; 8 bases are shared with TRBD2. The germline V gene has CDR1 SGHTA and CDR2 FQGNSA. The CDR3 runs to 14 residues. The V and J ends lost 1 base and 6 bases, in that order; junction bases with no gene match: 5. CDR3: CASSLVISGTEQYF. As DNA, the CDR3 is TGTGCCAGCAGCTTAGTCATTAGCGGGACCGAGCAGTACTTC.

This sequence joins TRBV24-1 and TRBJ2-1, with D possibly being TRBD1 (6 bases). CDR1 is KGHDR, CDR2 SFDVKD, per germline. Trimming removed 6 bases from V and 3 bases from J, with 14 bases in between. This CDR3 is 15 amino acids long. The CDR3 sequence: CATSPGHGFYNEQFF. DNA for the CDR3: TGTGCCACCAGTCCGGGACACGGATTCTACAATGAGCAGTTCTTC.